This T cell receptor (beta chain) was captured in a study of T-cell memory formation after mild COVID-19. Study summary: The two donors had largely donor-specific TCR clusters.

Germline CDR1 and CDR2: MNHEY and SVGEGT. CDR3 length equals 16 residues. V was pared by 2 bases and J by 5 bases, with 10 bases of the junction left unmatched. TCRdb re-called the 5' RACE reads through MiXCR, storing one row per CDR3 protein. The data contain 200,000 to 300,000 distinct CDR3 sequences, 15% to 19% of them singletons. The V call is TRBV6-2 or TRBV6-3, the J call TRBJ2-5; 8 nucleotides match TRBD2. The sample was PBMCs or a T cell subset sorted from them (not recorded which). The clonotype originates from an adult woman who had mild COVID-19 (a few samples of this study predate the infection). Cell type and time point are not known. The CDR3 bases are TGTGCCAGCAGTTACGGCTCGGGGGGGTACGTGGAGACCCAGTACTTC. It encodes CASSYGSGGYVETQYF.